This T cell receptor (beta chain) was recorded in a study of shared clonotypes between healthy human individuals. Study overall: A few men and a couple of women, aged 18 to 49, were donors. Every donor yielded three CD4 naive, three CD4 memory, two CD8 naive and one CD8 memory plate.

Sequenced by immunoSEQ multiplex PCR; TCRdb stores in-frame clones only, minus some. The table lists approximately 320,000 clones, roughly 84% of them singletons. Many counts were recorded for this clone. Its target is unknown. This same CDR3 is encoded by further DNA sequences in the sample. Findings and limits, study-wide: Lower generation probabilities were found for non-shared clonotypes than for those shared by all four donors. Clonotype sharing among donors was expected to depend on sequencing depth.

Sequenced input: memory CD8+ T cells sorted from blood. Subset defined: CD45RO+ cells pooled with CCR7-negative TemRA cells. This sequence originates from a man aged 18 to 29 in good health.

CDR3 protein: CSVEGQGATTDTQYF. The CDR3 DNA is TGCAGCGTTGAAGGACAGGGGGCGACCACAGATACGCAGTATTTT. J is TRBJ2-3 and V is TRBV29-1, with 10 bases fitting TRBD1. CDR1 SQVTM and CDR2 ANQGSEA come from the germline V gene. Unmatched junction bases numbered 3, after V lost 1 base and J lost 2 bases. The CDR3 totals 15 residues.